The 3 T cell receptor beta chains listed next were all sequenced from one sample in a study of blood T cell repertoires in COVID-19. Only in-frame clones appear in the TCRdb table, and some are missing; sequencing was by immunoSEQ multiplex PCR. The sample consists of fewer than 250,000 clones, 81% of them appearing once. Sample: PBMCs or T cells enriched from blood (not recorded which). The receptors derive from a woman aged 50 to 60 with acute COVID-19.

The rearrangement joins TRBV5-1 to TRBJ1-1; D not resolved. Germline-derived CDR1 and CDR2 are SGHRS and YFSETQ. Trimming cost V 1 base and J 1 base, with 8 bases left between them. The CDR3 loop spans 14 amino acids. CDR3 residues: CASSLTERNTEAFF. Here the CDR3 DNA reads TGCGCCAGCAGCTTGACAGAGAGGAACACTGAAGCTTTCTTT.

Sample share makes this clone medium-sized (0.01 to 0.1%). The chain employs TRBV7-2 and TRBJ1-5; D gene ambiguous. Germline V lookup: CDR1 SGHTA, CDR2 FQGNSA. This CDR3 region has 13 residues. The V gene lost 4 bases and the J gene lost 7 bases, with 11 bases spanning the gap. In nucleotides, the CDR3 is TGTGCCAGCAGCTCGGCGGTATTCCAGCCCCAGCATTTT. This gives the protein CASSSAVFQPQHF.

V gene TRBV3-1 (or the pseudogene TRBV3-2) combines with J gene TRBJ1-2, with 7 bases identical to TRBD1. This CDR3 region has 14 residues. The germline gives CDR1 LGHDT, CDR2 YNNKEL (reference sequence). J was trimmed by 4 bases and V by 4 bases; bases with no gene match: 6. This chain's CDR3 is CASSRGQSIYGYTF. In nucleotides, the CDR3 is TGTGCCAGCAGCCGGGGACAGTCGATCTATGGCTACACCTTC.